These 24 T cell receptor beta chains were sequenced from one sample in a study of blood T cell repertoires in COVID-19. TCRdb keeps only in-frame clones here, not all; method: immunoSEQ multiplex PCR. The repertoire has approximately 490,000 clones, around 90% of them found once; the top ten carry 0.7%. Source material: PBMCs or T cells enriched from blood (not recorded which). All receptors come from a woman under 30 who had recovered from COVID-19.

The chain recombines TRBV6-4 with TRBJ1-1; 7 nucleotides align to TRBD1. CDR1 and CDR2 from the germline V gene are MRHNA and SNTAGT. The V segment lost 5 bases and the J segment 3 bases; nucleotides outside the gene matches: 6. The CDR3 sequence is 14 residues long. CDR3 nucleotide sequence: TGTGCCAGCAGTACGGATCAGGGGGACACTGAAGCTTTCTTT. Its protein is CASSTDQGDTEAFF.

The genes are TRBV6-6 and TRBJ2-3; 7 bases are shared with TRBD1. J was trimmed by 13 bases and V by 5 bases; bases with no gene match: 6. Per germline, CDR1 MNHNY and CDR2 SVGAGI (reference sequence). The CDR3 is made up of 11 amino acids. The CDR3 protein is CASSVDRVEYF. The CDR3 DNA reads TGTGCCAGCAGTGTCGACAGGGTGGAGTATTTT.

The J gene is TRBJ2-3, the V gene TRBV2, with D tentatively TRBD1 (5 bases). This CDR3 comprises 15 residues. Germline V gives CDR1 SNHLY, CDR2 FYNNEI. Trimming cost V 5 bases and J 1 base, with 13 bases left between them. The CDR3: CASSLSRGGTDTQYF. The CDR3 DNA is TGTGCCAGCAGTCTAAGTAGGGGCGGCACAGATACGCAGTATTTT.

CDR3 residues: CAISESQGLPQNYGYTF. The DNA for the CDR3 is TGTGCCATCAGTGAAAGTCAGGGTTTACCCCAAAACTATGGCTACACCTTC. The chain employs TRBV10-3 and TRBJ1-2; a possible D gene is TRBD1 (5 bases). Germline loops: CDR1 ENHRY, CDR2 SYGVKD. Trimming pared 3 bases from V and 2 bases from J, leaving 19 bases between. CDR3 length: 17 residues.

CDR3 bases: TGTGCCAGTAGTATCTTGGACAGGGCCCAGCCCCAGCATTTT. The encoded protein is CASSILDRAQPQHF. The chain recombines TRBV19 with TRBJ1-5; the match to TRBD1 covers 8 bases. Germline values: CDR1 LNHDA, CDR2 SQIVND (reference sequence). The CDR3 runs to 14 residues. The junction had 5 bases not matched to a gene; V was cut back by 3 bases and J by 7 bases. Combining the CDR3 with reference TRBV19 and TRBJ1-5 gives the whole variable domain DGGITQSPKYLFRKEGQNVTLSCEQNLNHDAMYWYRQDPGQGLRLIYYSQIVNDFQKGDIAEGYSVSREKKESFPLTVTSAQKNPTAFYLCASSILDRAQPQHFGDGTRLSIL.

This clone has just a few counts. The CDR3, as DNA: TGTGCCAGCAGCCCCGGGAGTAACTATGGCTACACCTTC. This sequence encodes CASSPGSNYGYTF. The genes are TRBV11-2 and TRBJ1-2; D remains unclear. The CDR3 runs 13 residues. V was trimmed by 5 bases and J by 1 base, leaving 8 bases between them. The V gene's germline CDR1 is SGHAT and CDR2 FQNNGV.

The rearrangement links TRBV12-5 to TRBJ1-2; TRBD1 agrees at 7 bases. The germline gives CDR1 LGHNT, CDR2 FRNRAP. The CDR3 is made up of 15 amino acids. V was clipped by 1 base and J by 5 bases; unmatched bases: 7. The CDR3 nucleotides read TGTGCTAGTGGTTTGGCCAAGGGGGCGGCATATGGCTACACCTTC. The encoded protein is CASGLAKGAAYGYTF.

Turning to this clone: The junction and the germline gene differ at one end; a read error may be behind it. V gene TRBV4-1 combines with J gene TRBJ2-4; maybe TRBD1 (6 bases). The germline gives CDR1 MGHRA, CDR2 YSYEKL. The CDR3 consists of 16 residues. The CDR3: CASSQPPTGAKNIQYF. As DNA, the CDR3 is TGTGCCAGCAGCCAACCGCCTACAGGGGCCAAAAACATTCAGTACTTC.

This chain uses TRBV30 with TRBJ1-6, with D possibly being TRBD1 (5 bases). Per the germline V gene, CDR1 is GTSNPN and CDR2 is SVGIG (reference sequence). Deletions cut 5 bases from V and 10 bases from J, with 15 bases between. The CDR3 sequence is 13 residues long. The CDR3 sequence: CAWEGVGRSPLHF. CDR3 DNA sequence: TGTGCCTGGGAAGGGGTCGGGAGGTCACCCCTCCACTTT.

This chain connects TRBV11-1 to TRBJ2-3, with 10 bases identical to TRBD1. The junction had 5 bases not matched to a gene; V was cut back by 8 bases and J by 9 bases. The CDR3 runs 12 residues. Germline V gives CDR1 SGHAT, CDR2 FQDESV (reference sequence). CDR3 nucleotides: TGTGCCAGCCGGGGGACAGGGGACACGCAGTATTTT. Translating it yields CASRGTGDTQYF.

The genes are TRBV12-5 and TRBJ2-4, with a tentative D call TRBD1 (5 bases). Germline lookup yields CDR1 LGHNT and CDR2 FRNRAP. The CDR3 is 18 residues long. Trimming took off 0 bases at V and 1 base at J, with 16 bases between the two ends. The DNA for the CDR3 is TGTGCTAGTGGTTTGGTACTGTCAGGGAAGGGGGCCAAAAACATTCAGTACTTC. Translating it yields CASGLVLSGKGAKNIQYF.

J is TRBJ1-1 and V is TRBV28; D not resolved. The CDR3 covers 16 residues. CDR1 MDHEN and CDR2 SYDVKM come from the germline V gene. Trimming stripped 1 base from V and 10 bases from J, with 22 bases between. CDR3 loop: CASSLFQVEIPQGAFF. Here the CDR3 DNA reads TGTGCCAGCAGTTTATTCCAGGTAGAGATACCACAAGGAGCTTTCTTT. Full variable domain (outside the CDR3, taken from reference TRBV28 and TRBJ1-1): DVKVTQSSRYLVKRTGEKVFLECVQDMDHENMFWYRQDPGLGLRLIYFSYDVKMKEKGDIPEGYSVSREKKERFSLILESASTNQTSMYLCASSLFQVEIPQGAFFGQGTRLTVV.

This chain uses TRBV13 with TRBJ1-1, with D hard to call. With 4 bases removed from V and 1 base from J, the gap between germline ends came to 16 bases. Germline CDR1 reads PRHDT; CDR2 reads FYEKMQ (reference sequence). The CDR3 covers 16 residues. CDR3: CASSYLEVLGNTEAFF. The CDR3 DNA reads TGTGCCAGCAGCTATCTGGAGGTCCTTGGGAACACTGAAGCTTTCTTT. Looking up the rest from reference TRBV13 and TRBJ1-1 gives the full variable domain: AAGVIQSPRHLIKEKRETATLKCYPIPRHDTVYWYQQGPGQDPQFLISFYEKMQSDKGSIPDRFSAQQFSDYHSELNMSSLELGDSALYFCASSYLEVLGNTEAFFGQGTRLTVV.

The CDR3 DNA follows: TGTGCCAGCAGTGAGCGGACTCCGGCTAGAAACACCATATATTTT. Translating it yields CASSERTPARNTIYF. V usage is TRBV2 and J usage is TRBJ1-3; D ambiguous. The CDR3 runs 15 residues. V was clipped by 3 bases and J by 5 bases, with 14 bases between them. CDR1 is SNHLY, CDR2 FYNNEI, per germline.

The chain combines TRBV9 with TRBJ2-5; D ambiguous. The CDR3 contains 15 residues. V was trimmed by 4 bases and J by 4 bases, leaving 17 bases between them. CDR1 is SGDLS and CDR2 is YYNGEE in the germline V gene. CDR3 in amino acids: CASSPPRGNRETQYF. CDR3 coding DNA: TGTGCCAGCAGCCCCCCTCGAGGCAACCGAGAGACCCAGTACTTC.

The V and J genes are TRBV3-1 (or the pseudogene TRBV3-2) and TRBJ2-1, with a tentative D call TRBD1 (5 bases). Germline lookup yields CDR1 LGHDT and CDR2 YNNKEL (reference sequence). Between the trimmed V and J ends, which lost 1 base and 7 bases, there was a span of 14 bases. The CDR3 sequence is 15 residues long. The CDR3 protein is CASSQGGQGNNEQFF. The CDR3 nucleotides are TGTGCCAGCAGCCAAGGAGGTCAGGGTAATAATGAGCAGTTCTTC.

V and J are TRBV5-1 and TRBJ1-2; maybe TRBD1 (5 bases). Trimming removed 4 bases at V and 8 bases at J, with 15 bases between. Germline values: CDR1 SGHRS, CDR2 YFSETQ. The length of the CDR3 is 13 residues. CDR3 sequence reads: CASSPGDLYGYTF. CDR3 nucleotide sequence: TGCGCCAGCAGCCCGGGGGACTTGTACGGCTACACCTTC.

In DNA, the CDR3 is TGCGCCAGCAGGACAGGCGCTGACACTGAAGCTTTCTTT. The encoded protein is CASRTGADTEAFF. V usage is TRBV10-2 and J usage is TRBJ1-1; a possible D gene is TRBD1 (6 bases). This CDR3 has 13 residues. V was cut by 6 bases and J by 3 bases, with 11 bases left in between. Germline CDR1 reads WSHSY; CDR2 reads SAAADI.

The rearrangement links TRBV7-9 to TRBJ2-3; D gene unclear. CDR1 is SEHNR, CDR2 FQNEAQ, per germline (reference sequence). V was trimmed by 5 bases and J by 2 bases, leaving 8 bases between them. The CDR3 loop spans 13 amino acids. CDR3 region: CASSNSFTDTQYF. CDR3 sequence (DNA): TGTGCCAGCAGCAACTCCTTCACAGATACGCAGTATTTT.

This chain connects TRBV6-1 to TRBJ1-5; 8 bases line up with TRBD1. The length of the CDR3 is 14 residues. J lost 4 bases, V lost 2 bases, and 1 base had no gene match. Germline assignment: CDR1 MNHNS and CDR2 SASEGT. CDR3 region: CASSEWTGNQPQHF. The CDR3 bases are TGTGCCAGCAGTGAATGGACAGGGAATCAGCCCCAGCATTTT.

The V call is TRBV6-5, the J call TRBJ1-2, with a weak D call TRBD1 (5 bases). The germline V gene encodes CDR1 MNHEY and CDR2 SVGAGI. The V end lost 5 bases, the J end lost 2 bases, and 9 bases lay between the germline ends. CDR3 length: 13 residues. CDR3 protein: CASSPGPNYGYTF. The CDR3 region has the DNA TGTGCCAGCAGTCCAGGGCCGAACTATGGCTACACCTTC.

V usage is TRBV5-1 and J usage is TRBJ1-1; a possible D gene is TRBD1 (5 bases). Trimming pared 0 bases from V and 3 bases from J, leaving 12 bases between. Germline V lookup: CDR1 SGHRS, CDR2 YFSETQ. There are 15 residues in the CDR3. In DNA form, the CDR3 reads TGCGCCAGCAGCTTGGACCGGACACCATACACTGAAGCTTTCTTT. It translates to CASSLDRTPYTEAFF.

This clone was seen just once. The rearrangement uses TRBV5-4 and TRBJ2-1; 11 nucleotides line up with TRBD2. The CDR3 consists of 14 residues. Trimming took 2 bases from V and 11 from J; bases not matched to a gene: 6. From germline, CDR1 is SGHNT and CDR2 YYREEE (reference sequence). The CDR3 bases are TGTGCCAGCAGCTTTTCGGGACTAGCGGACCAGCAGTTCTTC. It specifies CASSFSGLADQQFF.

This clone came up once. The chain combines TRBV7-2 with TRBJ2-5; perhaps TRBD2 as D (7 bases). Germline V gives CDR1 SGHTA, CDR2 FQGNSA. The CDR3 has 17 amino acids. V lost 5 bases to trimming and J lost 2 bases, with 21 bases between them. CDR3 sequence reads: CASSPPQGGGAQETQYF. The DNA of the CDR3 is TGTGCCAGCAGCCCTCCTCAGGGAGGGGGGGCTCAAGAGACCCAGTACTTC.